This T cell receptor beta chain was recorded in a study of shared clonotypes between healthy human individuals. Sequenced by immunoSEQ multiplex PCR; TCRdb stores in-frame clones only, minus some. The sample contains roughly 2.2 million clones, more than 85% of which appear only once. The source material was naive CD4+ T cells from PBMCs. The sample's subset: CD45RA+ positively selected. This clonotype originated in a man aged 18 to 30 in good health. Some clones in this sample may be carry-over from other donors' samples.

The CDR3 is CASSTVSLEMGDTQYF. CDR3 DNA sequence: TGTGCCAGCAGCACCGTAAGTCTGGAGATGGGAGATACGCAGTATTTT. The chain links TRBV7-3 to TRBJ2-3; D gene ambiguous. Looked up from germline, CDR1 is SGHTA and CDR2 is FQGTGA. Trimming cost V 5 bases and J 5 bases, with 20 bases left between them. CDR3 length: 16 residues.